Presented here are 24 T cell receptor beta chains from one specimen sequenced in a study of shared clonotypes between healthy human individuals. Generated by immunoSEQ multiplex PCR, the TCRdb table keeps only in-frame clones and is missing some. Of around 320,000 clones detected, around 90% appear once; the ten largest clones hold about a sixth. What was sequenced was memory CD8+ T cells sorted from blood. Subset meaning: CD45RO+ cells pooled with CCR7-negative TemRA cells. These receptors were obtained from a young man in good health.

The rearrangement links TRBV6-5 to TRBJ1-4; maybe TRBD1 (5 bases). The V gene's germline CDR1 is MNHEY and CDR2 SVGAGI. This CDR3 region has 14 residues. Trimming left V 6 bases short and J 8 bases short, with 16 bases between. CDR3 amino acids: CASSPVRGPEKLFF. CDR3 DNA sequence: TGTGCCAGCAGCCCCGTAAGGGGCCCCGAAAAACTGTTTTTT.

The rearrangement joins TRBV7-2 to TRBJ1-5; D ambiguous. Between the trimmed V and J ends, which lost 1 base and 1 base, there was a span of 5 bases. The length of the CDR3 is 14 residues. Germline V gene lookup returns CDR1 SGHTA and CDR2 FQGNSA. The CDR3 spells CASSLVMSNQPQHF. CDR3 nucleotide sequence: TGTGCCAGCAGCTTAGTCATGAGCAATCAGCCCCAGCATTTT.

The chain is built from TRBV15 and TRBJ1-5; the match to TRBD1 covers 12 bases. V lost 8 bases, J lost 2 bases, and 10 bases stayed unmatched. This CDR3 has 17 residues. Looked up from germline, CDR1 is LNHNV and CDR2 is YYDKDF (reference sequence). The CDR3 loop reads CATGTGGWVLGNQPQHF. In DNA form, the CDR3 reads TGTGCCACCGGGACAGGGGGCTGGGTACTTGGCAATCAGCCCCAGCATTTT.

The gene calls are TRBV18 and TRBJ1-2, with no clear D. Germline V gene lookup returns CDR1 KGHSH and CDR2 LQKENI. V lost 0 bases, J lost 0 bases, and 17 bases lay in between. The CDR3 is 18 residues long. CDR3: CASSPPGLSGRSNYGYTF. CDR3 DNA: TGTGCCAGCTCACCACCAGGTCTTAGCGGCCGGTCTAACTATGGCTACACCTTC.

V gene TRBV7-8 combines with J gene TRBJ2-2, with D possibly TRBD1 on 6 matching bases. CDR3 length: 15 amino acids. Per the germline V gene, CDR1 is SGHVS and CDR2 is FQNEAQ. Deletions cut 5 bases from V and 5 bases from J, with 15 bases between. CDR3 residues: CASSLREGGTGELFF. The CDR3 region has the DNA TGTGCCAGCAGCCTCCGGGAAGGGGGAACCGGGGAGCTGTTTTTT.

This sequence joins TRBV2 and TRBJ1-2, with 10 bases identical to TRBD1. The CDR3 has 13 residues. Trimming took 6 bases from V and 5 from J; bases not matched to a gene: 3. Germline CDR1 SNHLY, CDR2 FYNNEI. DNA of the CDR3: TGTGCCAGCAGGGAGGGACAGGGGTATGGCTACACCTTC. Its translation: CASREGQGYGYTF.

This clone was counted between two and nine times. Other DNA sequences from this sample encode an identical CDR3 as well. The chain has TRBV7-9 and TRBJ1-1, with 8 bases that match TRBD1. Germline values: CDR1 SEHNR, CDR2 FQNEAQ (reference sequence). Losses at the gene ends were 5 bases for V and 6 bases for J; bases not matched to a gene: 5. There are 13 residues in the CDR3. This chain's CDR3 is CASSPQQGAEAFF. The CDR3 DNA reads as TGTGCCAGCAGCCCTCAACAGGGGGCTGAAGCTTTCTTT.

The gene calls are TRBV10-3 and TRBJ2-3; D might be TRBD1 or TRBD2, each matching 6 bases. The CDR3 covers 14 residues. Trimming removed 6 bases from V and 5 bases from J, with 15 bases in between. The germline V gene encodes CDR1 ENHRY and CDR2 SYGVKD. CDR3 DNA sequence: TGTGCCATCAGAGAGCGGAGGGGGGAAGATACGCAGTATTTT. Amino acids: CAIRERRGEDTQYF.

CDR3 region: CASSVARGRKNIQYF. For the CDR3, the DNA is TGTGCCAGCAGCGTAGCCCGGGGCCGCAAAAACATTCAGTACTTC. The chain is built from TRBV9 and TRBJ2-4; the D call may be TRBD1 or TRBD2 (5 bases each). The CDR3 has 15 amino acids. Per germline, CDR1 SGDLS and CDR2 YYNGEE. The ends were cut back, 0 bases at V and 3 bases at J, with 10 bases in the middle. Filled out from reference TRBV9 and TRBJ2-4, the complete variable domain reads DSGVTQTPKHLITATGQRVTLRCSPRSGDLSVYWYQQSLDQGLQFLIQYYNGEERAKGNILERFSAQQFPDLHSELNLSSLELGDSALYFCASSVARGRKNIQYFGAGTRLSVL.

V and J are TRBV5-6 and TRBJ2-7; D tentatively reads TRBD1 or TRBD2 (5 bases each). The CDR3 totals 14 residues. Germline V gene sequence: CDR1 SGHDT, CDR2 YYEEEE. V dropped 0 bases and J dropped 5 bases, with 12 bases sitting between them. The CDR3 DNA is TGTGCCAGCAGCTTGGCGGTAAGGGGAGACGAGCAGTACTTC. It encodes CASSLAVRGDEQYF.

This clone was seen a handful of times. The chain has TRBV4-1 and TRBJ2-7; maybe TRBD1 (6 bases). The germline CDR1 and CDR2 sequences are MGHRA and YSYEKL. Trimming removed 0 bases from V and 2 bases from J, with 14 bases in between. The CDR3 spans 16 residues. The CDR3 DNA reads TGCGCCAGCAGCCAAGATGTCGGCCAGGGGACCTACGAGCAGTACTTC. Its protein is CASSQDVGQGTYEQYF.

The chain joins TRBV6-5 to TRBJ1-1; D is undetermined. Per the germline V gene, CDR1 is MNHEY and CDR2 is SVGAGI. Trimming pared 0 bases from V and 6 bases from J, leaving 8 bases between. CDR3 length: 13 residues. In nucleotides, the CDR3 is TGTGCCAGCAGTTACTCTAGGGTAGCTGAAGCTTTCTTT. Residues: CASSYSRVAEAFF.

Concerning this clone: The identical CDR3 is also encoded by other nucleotide sequences in the sample. V usage is TRBV28 and J usage is TRBJ2-7; no definite D call. Trimming left V 6 bases short and J 4 bases short, with 10 bases between. The CDR3 has 12 amino acids. CDR1 MDHEN and CDR2 SYDVKM come from the germline V gene. The CDR3 is CASSPGGYEQYF. The DNA of the CDR3 is TGTGCCAGCAGCCCCGGTGGGTACGAGCAGTACTTC.

This clone has ten or more counts. The chain uses TRBV7-3 and TRBJ1-2; 8 nucleotides align to TRBD1. Trimming cost V 3 bases and J 3 bases; bases outside gene matches: 6. Germline CDR1 is SGHTA and CDR2 is FQGTGA. The CDR3 loop spans 15 amino acids. CDR3 sequence (DNA): TGTGCCAGCAGCTTTCAGGGGGCGCCGGACTATGGCTACACCTTC. It specifies CASSFQGAPDYGYTF.

J is TRBJ1-1 and V is TRBV4-1; D gene uncertain. Trimming took 7 bases from V and 1 from J, leaving 10 bases between them. The CDR3 is made up of 13 amino acids. Germline V gene data show CDR1 as MGHRA and CDR2 as YSYEKL. The CDR3 protein is CASISGGNTEAFF. For the CDR3, the DNA is TGCGCCAGCATTTCAGGCGGGAACACTGAAGCTTTCTTT.

This clone occurred once. The V gene is TRBV10-3, the J gene TRBJ1-2; 8 positions match TRBD1. The V gene's germline CDR1 is ENHRY and CDR2 SYGVKD. This CDR3 region has 15 residues. V gave up 0 bases and J gave up 5 bases; unmatched junction bases: 5. The CDR3 loop is CAISESRQGAYGYTF. The CDR3 DNA is TGTGCCATCAGTGAGTCGAGGCAGGGGGCGTATGGCTACACCTTC.

The chain recombines TRBV7-9 with TRBJ1-2, with a weak D call TRBD1 (5 bases). Trimming shortened V by 9 bases and J by 3 bases, and 11 bases separated the two germline ends. The germline CDR1 and CDR2 sequences are SEHNR and FQNEAQ (reference sequence). The CDR3 extends over 12 amino acids. The CDR3 bases are TGTGCCAGTAACCGGGACGACTATGGCTACACCTTC. This translates into CASNRDDYGYTF.

The chain recombines TRBV25-1 with TRBJ2-7, with D perhaps TRBD1 (5 bases). Germline CDR1 is MGHDK and CDR2 is SYGVNS. There are 16 residues in the CDR3. V lost 1 base to trimming and J lost 3 bases, with 16 bases between them. DNA of the CDR3: TGTGCCAGCAGTGAATCTCAGGGAACGGGTTACTACGAGCAGTACTTC. It encodes CASSESQGTGYYEQYF.

This clone was found once. The chain carries TRBV18 and TRBJ1-4; D possibly corresponds to TRBD1 (5 bases). This CDR3 is built from 16 residues. V was clipped by 5 bases and J by 5 bases, with 18 bases between them. Germline values: CDR1 KGHSH, CDR2 LQKENI. The CDR3 protein is CASSSLYSGPNEKLFF. In nucleotides, the CDR3 is TGTGCCAGCTCATCGCTTTACTCGGGACCAAATGAAAAACTGTTTTTT.

The chain employs TRBV5-4 and TRBJ2-7, with a possible D match to TRBD1 (7 bases). V was trimmed by 4 bases and J by 6 bases, leaving 20 bases between them. CDR1 is SGHNT, CDR2 YYREEE, per germline (reference sequence). The CDR3 loop spans 15 amino acids. CDR3 loop: CASSDQGGVLGEQYF. The DNA for the CDR3 is TGTGCCAGCAGCGATCAGGGGGGAGTTCTGGGCGAGCAGTACTTC.

J is TRBJ2-7 and V is TRBV10-2, with D perhaps given as TRBD1 or TRBD2 (5 bases each). The CDR3 has 14 amino acids. The germline V gene encodes CDR1 WSHSY and CDR2 SAAADI. The V end lost 6 bases, the J end lost 3 bases, and 15 bases lay between the germline ends. DNA for the CDR3: TGCGCCAGCAGGCCGTCCGGGACGGTCTACGAGCAGTACTTC. Encoded protein: CASRPSGTVYEQYF.

The V call is TRBV7-2, the J call TRBJ2-1; no clear D gene. CDR3 size: 15 residues. V shed 6 bases and J shed 0 bases, with 12 bases lying between them. In germline, CDR1 is SGHTA, CDR2 FQGNSA. CDR3 sequence reads: CASSLGPSSYNEQFF. The CDR3 region has the DNA TGTGCCAGCAGTTTGGGCCCTAGCTCCTACAATGAGCAGTTCTTC.

The chain links TRBV4-1 to TRBJ1-3; 7 bases align to TRBD1. Germline values: CDR1 MGHRA, CDR2 YSYEKL. The CDR3 runs 17 residues. With 4 bases clipped from V and 2 bases from J, the junction kept 11 bases outside the gene matches. CDR3 sequence reads: CASSPLAADRPGNTIYF. The CDR3 DNA sequence: TGCGCCAGCAGCCCGCTAGCCGCGGACAGGCCTGGAAACACCATATATTTT.

The genes are TRBV6-1 and TRBJ1-2; weak D call: TRBD1 (6 bases). The CDR3 is 13 residues long. Germline CDR1 MNHNS, CDR2 SASEGT. Deletions cut 5 bases from V and 4 bases from J, with 11 bases between. CDR3 bases: TGTGCCAGCAGTTTGGACAGTACCTATGGCTACACCTTC. It codes for CASSLDSTYGYTF.